Following are 3 T cell receptor beta chains from one sample sequenced in a study of control samples from healthy donors and cancer patients. Clones were sequenced by immunoSEQ multiplex PCR, and TCRdb holds only the in-frame ones, with some missing. In the table there are roughly 90,000 clones, just over 90% of which are singletons. Sequencing input: blood. These receptors all come from a woman between 25 and 40 years old in good health.

This chain links TRBV3-1 (or the pseudogene TRBV3-2) with TRBJ2-7, with TRBD1 matching over 8 bases. From germline, CDR1 is LGHDT and CDR2 YNNKEL (reference sequence). With 1 base clipped from V and 4 bases from J, the junction kept 6 bases outside the gene matches. There are 15 residues in the CDR3. CDR3 sequence reads: CASSQGTGLLYEQYF. The DNA of the CDR3 is TGTGCCAGCAGCCAAGGGACAGGGCTCCTATACGAGCAGTACTTC.

V gene TRBV3-1 (or the pseudogene TRBV3-2) combines with J gene TRBJ1-2; D is undetermined. Germline lookup yields CDR1 LGHDT and CDR2 YNNKEL (reference sequence). The CDR3 spans 14 residues. Trimming took off 0 bases at V and 2 bases at J, with 7 bases between the two ends. DNA of the CDR3: TGTGCCAGCAGCCAAGATAGCGGGAACTATGGCTACACCTTC. Protein sequence: CASSQDSGNYGYTF.

The rearrangement links TRBV5-1 to TRBJ2-1; D not certain. Per the germline V gene, CDR1 is SGHRS and CDR2 is YFSETQ. V lost 1 base, J lost 7 bases, and 9 bases lay in between. The CDR3 sequence is 13 residues long. Written as DNA, the CDR3 is TGCGCCAGCAGCTTGTTGTGGGGTAATGAGCAGTTCTTC. Amino acid sequence: CASSLLWGNEQFF. The variable domain in full, completed from reference TRBV5-1 and TRBJ2-1, reads KAGVTQTPRYLIKTRGQQVTLSCSPISGHRSVSWYQQTPGQGLQFLFEYFSETQRNKGNFPGRFSGRQFSNSRSEMNVSTLELGDSALYLCASSLLWGNEQFFGPGTRLTVL.